These 28 T cell receptor beta chains were sequenced from one sample in a study of T cells expressing NK-cell markers. TCRdb reanalyzed the 5' RACE reads and collapses them to one entry per CDR3 protein, without DNA. Its listing shows around 550,000 distinct CDR3 sequences. The material sequenced was blood T cells: a sorted CD56 or NKG2C T cell subset, CD4+ or CD8+ T cells, or bulk PBMC T cells (not recorded which). The receptors shown here come from a young man in good health.

The chain employs TRBV5-6 and TRBJ2-5. CDR3 length: 15 residues. Germline V CDR1 and CDR2: SGHDT, YYEEEE. The CDR3 protein is CASSLGGPYQETQYF.

The gene calls are TRBV5-1 and TRBJ2-7; TCRdb's D call, TRBD2, is unchecked because there is no DNA. Germline values: CDR1 SGHRS, CDR2 YFSETQ. This CDR3 is 14 amino acids long. CDR3 protein: CASSLITSNYEQYF. The complete variable domain, with remaining parts taken from reference TRBV5-1 and TRBJ2-7, reads KAGVTQTPRYLIKTRGQQVTLSCSPISGHRSVSWYQQTPGQGLQFLFEYFSETQRNKGNFPGRFSGRQFSNSRSEMNVSTLELGDSALYLCASSLITSNYEQYFGPGTRLTVT.

V is TRBV7-2 and J is TRBJ1-4. The CDR3 runs 16 residues. In germline, CDR1 is SGHTA, CDR2 FQGNSA. CDR3 sequence: CASSFRQGGTNEKLFF.

J is TRBJ2-1 and V is TRBV2; TCRdb lists TRBD2, though no DNA is available to test this call. CDR1 is SNHLY and CDR2 is FYNNEI in the germline V gene. This CDR3 has 14 residues. CDR3 sequence: CASSDVAGVNEQFF.

This chain links TRBV3-1 with TRBJ2-3; as DNA is missing, the TRBD1 call by TCRdb cannot be tested. The germline CDR1 and CDR2 sequences are LGHDT and YNNKEL (reference sequence). The CDR3 has 15 residues. This chain's CDR3 is CASSQTQGDRDTQYF.

The gene calls are TRBV12-3 or TRBV12-4 and TRBJ2-7; lacking DNA, the TRBD1 call made by TCRdb goes unchecked. The CDR3 runs 15 residues. Here the CDR3 reads CASTLARTGSYEQYF.

This rearrangement joins TRBV5-1 to TRBJ2-1; TCRdb's D call, TRBD2, is unchecked because there is no DNA. Germline CDR1 is SGHRS and CDR2 is YFSETQ. The CDR3 sequence is 15 residues long. Here the CDR3 reads CASSGGLAGGNEQFF. Combining the CDR3 with reference TRBV5-1 and TRBJ2-1 gives the whole variable domain KAGVTQTPRYLIKTRGQQVTLSCSPISGHRSVSWYQQTPGQGLQFLFEYFSETQRNKGNFPGRFSGRQFSNSRSEMNVSTLELGDSALYLCASSGGLAGGNEQFFGPGTRLTVL.

This chain connects TRBV11-2 to TRBJ2-7; TCRdb outputs TRBD1, but without DNA this stays unchecked. CDR3 length: 17 amino acids. The germline gives CDR1 SGHAT, CDR2 FQNNGV. Here the CDR3 reads CASSLDWSGTGIYEQYF. Looking up the rest from reference TRBV11-2 and TRBJ2-7 gives the full variable domain: EAGVAQSPRYKIIEKRQSVAFWCNPISGHATLYWYQQILGQGPKLLIQFQNNGVVDDSQLPKDRFSAERLKGVDSTLKIQPAKLEDSAVYLCASSLDWSGTGIYEQYFGPGTRLTVT.

The gene calls are TRBV30 and TRBJ2-7; with no DNA, the TCRdb D assignment of TRBD1 cannot be verified. The CDR3 consists of 13 residues. Per germline, CDR1 GTSNPN and CDR2 SVGIG (reference sequence). The CDR3 loop reads CAWSHGRGYEQYF. Full variable domain (remainder filled in from reference TRBV30 and TRBJ2-7): SQTIHQWPATLVQPVGSPLSLECTVEGTSNPNLYWYRQAAGRGLQLLFYSVGIGQISSEVPQNLSASRPQDRQFILSSKKLLLSDSGFYLCAWSHGRGYEQYFGPGTRLTVT.

CDR3 amino acids: CASIPGQGDHTGELFF. This sequence joins TRBV12-3 or TRBV12-4 and TRBJ2-2; TCRdb indicates TRBD1, and absent DNA this call remains unverified. This CDR3 is built from 16 residues.

This chain uses TRBV5-1 with TRBJ2-5; TCRdb gives TRBD2 as the D gene, but with no DNA this cannot be confirmed. Looked up from germline, CDR1 is SGHRS and CDR2 is YFSETQ. This CDR3 has 15 residues. CDR3 sequence reads: CASSWVWDSQETQYF.

The chain links TRBV15 to TRBJ2-1; TCRdb reports TRBD1, a call that lacks DNA to check it against. The CDR3 runs to 16 residues. CDR1 and CDR2 from the germline V gene are LNHNV and YYDKDF (reference sequence). The CDR3 spells CATSSVGQGRHNEQFF.

The genes are TRBV20-1 and TRBJ2-7; the D gene TCRdb calls, TRBD2, cannot be checked with no DNA. This CDR3 has 14 residues. Germline lookup yields CDR1 DFQATT and CDR2 SNEGSKA (reference sequence). CDR3 sequence reads: CSASLLAGGLGQYF.

This chain links TRBV5-1 with TRBJ2-1; TCRdb lists TRBD2, though no DNA is available to test this call. Germline loops: CDR1 SGHRS, CDR2 YFSETQ. The CDR3 totals 13 residues. CDR3 loop: CASSSIAGGPPFF.

The rearrangement links TRBV5-1 to TRBJ2-6; the D call of TRBD1 rests on TCRdb alone, since no DNA is present to check it. Germline CDR1 is SGHRS and CDR2 is YFSETQ. The CDR3 runs to 19 residues. The CDR3 spells CASSYPSGQATSGANVLTF. Full variable domain (rest looked up from reference TRBV5-1 and TRBJ2-6): KAGVTQTPRYLIKTRGQQVTLSCSPISGHRSVSWYQQTPGQGLQFLFEYFSETQRNKGNFPGRFSGRQFSNSRSEMNVSTLELGDSALYLCASSYPSGQATSGANVLTFGAGSRLTVL.

The chain carries TRBV5-1 and TRBJ1-2; there is no DNA to check the TCRdb D call of TRBD1. CDR1 SGHRS and CDR2 YFSETQ come from the germline V gene. CDR3 size: 14 residues. The CDR3 protein is CASRPTRDSRGYTF. The full variable domain, rest sourced from reference TRBV5-1 and TRBJ1-2, is KAGVTQTPRYLIKTRGQQVTLSCSPISGHRSVSWYQQTPGQGLQFLFEYFSETQRNKGNFPGRFSGRQFSNSRSEMNVSTLELGDSALYLCASRPTRDSRGYTFGSGTRLTVV.

J is TRBJ2-7 and V is TRBV20-1; without DNA, the TCRdb call of TRBD1 cannot be checked. This CDR3 has 16 residues. Germline CDR1 DFQATT, CDR2 SNEGSKA (reference sequence). CDR3 protein: CSARGLAGQGALGQYF.

The J gene is TRBJ2-5, the V gene TRBV4-1; TCRdb reports TRBD2, a call that lacks DNA to check it against. The CDR3 is made up of 14 amino acids. CDR1 and CDR2 (germline): MGHRA, YSYEKL. The CDR3 is CASSQVAGPETQYF.

This chain's CDR3 is CASSFTGGGSPLHF. The gene calls are TRBV12-3 or TRBV12-4 and TRBJ1-6; TCRdb gives TRBD1 as the D gene, but with no DNA this cannot be confirmed. The CDR3 length is 14 residues.

The CDR3 is CASSFVGLSGADTQYF. The rearrangement links TRBV27 to TRBJ2-3; TCRdb designates TRBD2, a call that cannot be tested without DNA. The CDR3 loop spans 16 amino acids. Germline CDR1 is MNHEY and CDR2 is SMNVEV (reference sequence).

The J gene is TRBJ2-2, the V gene TRBV6-1; lacking DNA, the TRBD1 call made by TCRdb goes unchecked. CDR1 and CDR2 (germline): MNHNS, SASEGT. This CDR3 region has 15 residues. The CDR3 reads CASILSRQGNGELFF.

The chain joins TRBV6-5 to TRBJ1-2; TCRdb names TRBD1, which stays unverified in the absence of DNA. CDR1 and CDR2 from the germline V gene are MNHEY and SVGAGI. The length of the CDR3 is 16 residues. The CDR3 region is CASSRTGGNQAYGYTF.

J is TRBJ2-1 and V is TRBV20-1; TCRdb designates TRBD1, a call that cannot be tested without DNA. Germline V gene lookup returns CDR1 DFQATT and CDR2 SNEGSKA (reference sequence). There are 15 residues in the CDR3. The CDR3 here is CSARDLRQAYNEQFF.

The chain recombines TRBV7-8 with TRBJ2-7. Germline lookup yields CDR1 SGHVS and CDR2 FQNEAQ. This CDR3 comprises 14 residues. This CDR3 is CASSLEVAYYEQYF.

V usage is TRBV7-2 and J usage is TRBJ2-1; TCRdb's assignment of TRBD2 cannot be checked, as there is no DNA. The CDR3 is made up of 17 amino acids. Germline V gene lookup returns CDR1 SGHTA and CDR2 FQGNSA. The CDR3 spells CASSLSQREGLYNEQFF. The full variable domain, its missing parts supplied by reference TRBV7-2 and TRBJ2-1, is GAGVSQSPSNKVTEKGKDVELRCDPISGHTALYWYRQSLGQGLEFLIYFQGNSAPDKSGLPSDRFSAERTGGSVSTLTIQRTQQEDSAVYLCASSLSQREGLYNEQFFGPGTRLTVL.

V gene TRBV12-3 or TRBV12-4 combines with J gene TRBJ1-4. The length of the CDR3 is 13 residues. CDR3 loop: CASSFIGGEKLFF.

V is TRBV29-1 and J is TRBJ2-7; as DNA is missing, the TRBD1 call by TCRdb cannot be tested. The CDR3 spans 16 residues. Germline CDR1 is SQVTM and CDR2 is ANQGSEA. CDR3 amino acids: CSVRGGRDSTLYEQYF.

The chain has TRBV20-1 and TRBJ2-7; with no DNA, the TCRdb D assignment of TRBD1 cannot be verified. CDR3 length: 16 amino acids. CDR1 and CDR2 from the germline V gene are DFQATT and SNEGSKA (reference sequence). CDR3 residues: CSARGWGQQIVYEQYF.